The sequence of this TCR beta chain was determined in a study of CD8+ T cells in alopecia areata. Treatment specified: oral pan-JAK inhibitor, 5-10 mg twice daily. Alopecia areata patients provided lesional scalp punch biopsies and peripheral blood, both collected for the study. Both CD4+ and CD8+ T cells were separated by sorting PBMCs. Extracted from the samples, RNA was reverse transcribed into cDNA to serve as the sequencing template. Produced via immunoSEQ multiplex PCR; TCRdb's table is partial and in-frame only. The sample lists some 170,000 clones, roughly 50% occurring once. This clonotype originated in a human donor with alopecia areata. Here the sequenced sample was CD4+ T cells sorted from blood, taken at approximately week 60, from a patient treated with tofacitinib.

CDR3 nucleotides: TGTGCCAGCAGACCCACAACGACAGGGGGTCCGGTCTATGGCTACACCTTC. The encoded protein is CASRPTTTGGPVYGYTF. This chain uses TRBV27 with TRBJ1-2, with 9 positions matching TRBD1. Germline loops: CDR1 MNHEY, CDR2 SMNVEV (reference sequence). V lost 6 bases, J lost 4 bases, and 15 bases stayed unmatched. This CDR3 spans 17 amino acids.